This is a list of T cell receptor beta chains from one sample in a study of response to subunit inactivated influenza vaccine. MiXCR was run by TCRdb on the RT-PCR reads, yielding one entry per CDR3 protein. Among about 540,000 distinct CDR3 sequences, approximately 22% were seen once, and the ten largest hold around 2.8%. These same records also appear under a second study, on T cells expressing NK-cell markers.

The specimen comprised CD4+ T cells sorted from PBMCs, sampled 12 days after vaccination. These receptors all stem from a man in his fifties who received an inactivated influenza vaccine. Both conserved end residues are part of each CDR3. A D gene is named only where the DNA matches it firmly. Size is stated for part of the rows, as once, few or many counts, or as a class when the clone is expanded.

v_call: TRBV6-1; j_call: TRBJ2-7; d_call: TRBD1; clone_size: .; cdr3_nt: TGTGCCAGCAGTGGAGTCCGGGACAGGGCTTACGAGCAGTACTTC; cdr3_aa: CASSGVRDRAYEQYF
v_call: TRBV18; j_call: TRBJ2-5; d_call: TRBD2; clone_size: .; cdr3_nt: TGTGCCAGCTCACCCAACGCGGGAGTTCAAGAGACCCAGTACTTC; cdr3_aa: CASSPNAGVQETQYF
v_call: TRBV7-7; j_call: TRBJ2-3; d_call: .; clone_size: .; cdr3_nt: TGTGCTAGCAGCTTAGGCGGGGTCAATACGCAGTATTTT; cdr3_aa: CASSLGGVNTQYF
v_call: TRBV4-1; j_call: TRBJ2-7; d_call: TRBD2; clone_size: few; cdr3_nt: TGCGCCAGCAGCCAAAGCGGGGTTACCTACGAGCAGTACTTC; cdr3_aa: CASSQSGVTYEQYF
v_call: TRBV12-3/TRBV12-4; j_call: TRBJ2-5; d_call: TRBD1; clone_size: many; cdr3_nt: TGTGCCAGCAGCCCAGGGGGCGTACGGAGGCAAGAGACCCAGTACTTC; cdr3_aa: CASSPGGVRRQETQYF
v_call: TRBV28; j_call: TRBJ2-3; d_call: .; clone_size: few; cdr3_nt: TGTGCCAGCAGGCCCCCGGGGGTAGTAACGCAGTATTTT; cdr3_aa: CASRPPGVVTQYF
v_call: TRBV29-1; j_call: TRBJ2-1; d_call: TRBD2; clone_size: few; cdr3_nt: TGCAGCGTGACTAGCGGGGGGATCTACAATGAGCAGTTCTTC; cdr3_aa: CSVTSGGIYNEQFF
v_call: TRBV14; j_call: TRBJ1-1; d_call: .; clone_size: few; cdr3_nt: TGTGCCAGCAGCCAAGGTTTTACGATTCGGACTGAAGCTTTCTTT; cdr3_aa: CASSQGFTIRTEAFF
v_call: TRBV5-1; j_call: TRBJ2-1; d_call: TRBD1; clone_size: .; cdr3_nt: TGCGCCAGCAGCTCGGGACAGGTTCTAAACAATGAGCAGTTCTTC; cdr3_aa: CASSSGQVLNNEQFF
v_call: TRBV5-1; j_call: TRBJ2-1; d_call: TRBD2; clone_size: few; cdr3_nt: TGCGCCAGCAGCTTGTCGCCCGGCGGGAGGGACAATGAGCAGTTCTTC; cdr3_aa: CASSLSPGGRDNEQFF
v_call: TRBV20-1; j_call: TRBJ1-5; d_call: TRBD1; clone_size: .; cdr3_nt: TGCAGTGTACAGGGGGTCAATCAGCCCCAGCATTTT; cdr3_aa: CSVQGVNQPQHF
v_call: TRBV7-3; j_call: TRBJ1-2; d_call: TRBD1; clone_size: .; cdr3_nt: TGTGCCAGCAGTAAGACAGGGGTAGAAGGCTACACCTTC; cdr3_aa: CASSKTGVEGYTF
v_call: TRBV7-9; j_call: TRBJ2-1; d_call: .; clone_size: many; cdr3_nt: TGTGCCAGCAGCTTAGACGGATATGAGCCGTTCTTC; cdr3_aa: CASSLDGYEPFF
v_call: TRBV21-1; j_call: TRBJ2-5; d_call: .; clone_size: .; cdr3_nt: TGTGCCAGCAGCAACAACAAGACAGGGCAACAAGAGACCCAGTACTTC; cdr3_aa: CASSNNKTGQQETQYF
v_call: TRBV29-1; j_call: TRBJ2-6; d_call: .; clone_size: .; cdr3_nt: TGCAGCGTAACACCCGGGACACCTAGCTCTGGGGCCAACGTCCTGACTTTC; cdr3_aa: CSVTPGTPSSGANVLTF
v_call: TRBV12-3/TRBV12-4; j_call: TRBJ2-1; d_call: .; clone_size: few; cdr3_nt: TGTGCCAGCAGCAGGGGTCATGAGCAGTTCTTC; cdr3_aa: CASSRGHEQFF
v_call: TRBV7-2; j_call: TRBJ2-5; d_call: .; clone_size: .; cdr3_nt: TGTGCCAGCAGCTTAGTACGGGCGGTGGGACAAGAGACCCAGTACTTC; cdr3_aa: CASSLVRAVGQETQYF
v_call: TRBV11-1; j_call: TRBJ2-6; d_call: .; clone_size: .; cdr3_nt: TGTGCCAGCAGCCTGCGGGCGGGGACCGGGGCCAACGTCCTGACTTTC; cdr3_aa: CASSLRAGTGANVLTF
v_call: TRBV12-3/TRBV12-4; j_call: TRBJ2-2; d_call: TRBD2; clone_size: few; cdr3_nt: TGTGCCAGCAACCGGGGGGGCCTAAATTGGGGTACCGGGGAGCTGTTTTTT; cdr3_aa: CASNRGGLNWGTGELFF
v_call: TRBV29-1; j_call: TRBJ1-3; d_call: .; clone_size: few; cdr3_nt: TGCAGCGTTGAAGTCCGGGTCTTCGGAAACACCATATATTTT; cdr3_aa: CSVEVRVFGNTIYF
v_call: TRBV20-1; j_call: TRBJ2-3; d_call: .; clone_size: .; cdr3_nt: TGCAGTGCTACGATCGGCACAGATACGCAGTATTTT; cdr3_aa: CSATIGTDTQYF
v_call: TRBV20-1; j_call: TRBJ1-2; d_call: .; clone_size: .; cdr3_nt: TGCAGTGCTAGATGGGAGGACGGCTACACCTTC; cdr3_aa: CSARWEDGYTF
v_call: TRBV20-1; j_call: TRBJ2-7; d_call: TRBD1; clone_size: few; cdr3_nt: TGCAGTGCTATGGGGACAGGGGCTACCTACGAGCAGTACTTC; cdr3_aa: CSAMGTGATYEQYF
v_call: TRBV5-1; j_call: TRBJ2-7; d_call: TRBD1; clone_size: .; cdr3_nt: TGCGCCAGCTCATCGGACAGGGGAAACTACGAGCAGTACTTC; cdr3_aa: CASSSDRGNYEQYF
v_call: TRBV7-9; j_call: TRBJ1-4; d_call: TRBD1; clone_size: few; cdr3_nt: TGTGCCAGCAGCTTAGATTGGGCCAGGGGGCCTGAAAAACTGTTTTTT; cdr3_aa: CASSLDWARGPEKLFF
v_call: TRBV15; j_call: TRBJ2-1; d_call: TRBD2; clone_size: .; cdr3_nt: TGTGCCACCAGCAGACTAACTAGCGGGATGGATGAGCAGTTCTTC; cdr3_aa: CATSRLTSGMDEQFF
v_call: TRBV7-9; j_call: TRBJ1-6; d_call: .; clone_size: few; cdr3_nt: TGTGCCAGCAGTGCGAGCGGGGGGGCTAGGGGTAATTCACCCCTCCACTTT; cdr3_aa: CASSASGGARGNSPLHF
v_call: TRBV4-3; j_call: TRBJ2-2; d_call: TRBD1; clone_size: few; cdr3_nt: TGCGCCAGCAGTCGCCGGGACAGAAACACCGGGGAGCTGTTTTTT; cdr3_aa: CASSRRDRNTGELFF
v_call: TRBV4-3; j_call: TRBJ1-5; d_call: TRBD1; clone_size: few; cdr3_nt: TGCGCCAGCAGCCACGAGACAGGGAACAATCAGCCCCAGCATTTT; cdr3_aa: CASSHETGNNQPQHF
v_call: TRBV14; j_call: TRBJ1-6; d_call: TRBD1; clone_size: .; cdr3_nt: TGTGCCAGCAGCCAGCGACAGGGCCTGAATTCACCCCTCCACTTT; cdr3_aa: CASSQRQGLNSPLHF
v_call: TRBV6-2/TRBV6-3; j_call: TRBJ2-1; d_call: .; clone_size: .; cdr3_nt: TGTGCCAGTCGGCTGAGCTCCTACAATGAGCAGTTCTTC; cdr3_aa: CASRLSSYNEQFF
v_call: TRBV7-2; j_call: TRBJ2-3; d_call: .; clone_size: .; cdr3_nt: TGTGCCAGCAGCTTAATGGGGGGCCCAGATACGCAGTATTTT; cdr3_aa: CASSLMGGPDTQYF
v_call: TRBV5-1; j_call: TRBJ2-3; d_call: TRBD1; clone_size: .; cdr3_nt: TGCGCCAGCAGCCACGGACAGGGGGCAGATACGCAGTATTTT; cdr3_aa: CASSHGQGADTQYF
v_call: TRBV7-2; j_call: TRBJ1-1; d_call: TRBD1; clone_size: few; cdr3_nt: TGTGCCAGCAGCTTAGGGACAGGGCGTACTGAAGCTTTCTTT; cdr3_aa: CASSLGTGRTEAFF
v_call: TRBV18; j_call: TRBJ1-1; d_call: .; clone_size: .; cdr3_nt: TGTGCCAGCTCACCAGATACCAACACTGAAGCTTTCTTT; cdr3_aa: CASSPDTNTEAFF
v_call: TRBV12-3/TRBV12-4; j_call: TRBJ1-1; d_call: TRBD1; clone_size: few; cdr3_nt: TGTGCCAGCAGTCCGGGACAGCGCGAAGCTTTCTTT; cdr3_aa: CASSPGQREAFF
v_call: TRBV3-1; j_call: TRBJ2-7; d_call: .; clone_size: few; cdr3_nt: TGTGCCAGCAGCCAAATAGGGGCAGGGGTGCGAAACGAGCAGTACTTC; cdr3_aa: CASSQIGAGVRNEQYF